Below are 20 T cell receptor beta chains sequenced from a single sample in a study of blood T cell repertoires in COVID-19. Libraries were prepared by immunoSEQ multiplex PCR; TCRdb keeps only in-frame clonotypes and omits some of them. This repertoire shows 130,000 or so clones, more than 85% found once; its top ten account for less than 4.5%. Sequenced material: peripheral blood. The receptors come from a man in his sixties with COVID-19, enrolled during active disease.

The chain is built from TRBV30 and TRBJ1-1; TRBD1 aligns across 7 bases. V shed 1 base and J 2 bases; nucleotides not matched to a gene: 7. The germline V gene encodes CDR1 GTSNPN and CDR2 SVGIG (reference sequence). The CDR3 has 15 residues. The CDR3 loop is CAWSGEGGYNTEAFF. CDR3 DNA sequence: TGTGCCTGGAGTGGCGAAGGGGGCTATAACACTGAAGCTTTCTTT.

V is TRBV5-6 and J is TRBJ2-3, with TRBD2 as a possible D gene (5 bases). CDR3 length: 16 residues. Germline V CDR1 and CDR2: SGHDT, YYEEEE. With 2 bases removed from V and 5 bases from J, the gap between germline ends came to 18 bases. CDR3 sequence (DNA): TGTGCCAGCAGCTTACGGGGAAGGAGTCGGAAAGATACGCAGTATTTT. It codes for CASSLRGRSRKDTQYF. The full variable domain, completed using reference TRBV5-6 and TRBJ2-3, is DAGVTQSPTHLIKTRGQQVTLRCSPKSGHDTVSWYQQALGQGPQFIFQYYEEEERQRGNFPDRFSGHQFPNYSSELNVNALLLGDSALYLCASSLRGRSRKDTQYFGPGTRLTVL.

The chain links TRBV10-3 to TRBJ2-5; TRBD1 matches 8 bases. The junction had 10 bases not matched to a gene; V was cut back by 2 bases and J by 5 bases. CDR3 size: 16 residues. Looked up from germline, CDR1 is ENHRY and CDR2 is SYGVKD. The CDR3 bases are TGTGCCATCAGTGAGGCGGACAGGGCAATCGGTGAGACCCAGTACTTC. Residues: CAISEADRAIGETQYF.

This clone was observed a single time. The chain carries TRBV29-1 and TRBJ1-1; 10 nucleotides match TRBD1. V shed 7 bases, J shed 0 bases, and the junction held 2 bases outside the gene matches. Germline loops: CDR1 SQVTM, CDR2 ANQGSEA. CDR3 size: 13 residues. CDR3 region: CSGDRGMNTEAFF. CDR3 nucleotide sequence: TGCAGCGGGGACAGGGGTATGAACACTGAAGCTTTCTTT.

This clone was picked up one time. The chain uses TRBV10-3 and TRBJ1-1, with TRBD1 matching over 7 bases. Germline lookup yields CDR1 ENHRY and CDR2 SYGVKD. Trimming cost V 4 bases and J 3 bases; bases outside gene matches: 20. The CDR3 totals 19 residues. In nucleotides, the CDR3 is TGTGCCATCAGTGCATCACCAGGGGGATACGGTTCTACCGACACTGAAGCTTTCTTT. Amino acid sequence: CAISASPGGYGSTDTEAFF.

On this clone itself: Other DNA sequences in the same sample also yield this CDR3. The rearrangement joins TRBV19 to TRBJ1-1, with D perhaps TRBD1 (5 bases). The CDR3 spans 14 residues. Trimming removed 1 base at V and 0 bases at J, with 6 bases between. Germline loops: CDR1 LNHDA, CDR2 SQIVND (reference sequence). The CDR3, as DNA: TGTGCCAGTAGTATAGGACAGATGAACACTGAAGCTTTCTTT. Protein product: CASSIGQMNTEAFF.

The chain is built from TRBV4-1 and TRBJ1-6; tentatively, D is TRBD1 (6 bases). The V and J ends lost 7 bases and 1 base respectively, with 8 bases between them. The germline V gene encodes CDR1 MGHRA and CDR2 YSYEKL. The CDR3 sequence is 14 residues long. CDR3 sequence (DNA): TGCGCCAGCAAACAGGGATCCTATAATTCACCCCTCCACTTT. This sequence encodes CASKQGSYNSPLHF.

The J gene is TRBJ1-1, the V gene TRBV15, with D maybe TRBD1 (6 bases). Trimming took off 3 bases at V and 10 bases at J, with 15 bases between the two ends. Germline CDR1 and CDR2: LNHNV and YYDKDF (reference sequence). The CDR3 is 13 amino acids. This CDR3 is CATSSNLGAGAFF. CDR3 sequence (DNA): TGTGCCACCAGCAGCAACTTGGGGGCCGGAGCTTTCTTT.

The chain recombines TRBV5-6 with TRBJ1-5; 8 bases agree with TRBD1. With V trimmed by 5 bases and J by 2 bases, 15 bases remained unmatched. The CDR3 sequence is 18 residues long. Per germline, CDR1 SGHDT and CDR2 YYEEEE. CDR3 amino acids: CASSSTGQGIGGNQPQHF. The CDR3 DNA sequence: TGTGCCAGCAGTAGTACTGGACAGGGTATTGGAGGCAATCAGCCCCAGCATTTT.

V gene TRBV27 combines with J gene TRBJ1-4, with TRBD1 matching over 11 bases. The CDR3 is made up of 15 amino acids. Germline trimming cut 6 bases from V and 7 bases from J; bases unmatched to any gene: 7. Germline loops: CDR1 MNHEY, CDR2 SMNVEV (reference sequence). The CDR3 nucleotides read TGTGCCAGCAGCTCCCCGGACAGGGGGCTTGAAAAACTGTTTTTT. Amino acids: CASSSPDRGLEKLFF.

This clone was counted between two and nine times. The chain is built from TRBV29-1 and TRBJ1-2, with 7 bases aligning to TRBD1. This CDR3 is built from 16 residues. Germline V gene sequence: CDR1 SQVTM, CDR2 ANQGSEA. V was pared by 3 bases and J by 2 bases, with 12 bases of the junction left unmatched. The CDR3 loop is CSVDHHGDRLNYGYTF. CDR3 in DNA: TGCAGCGTTGATCACCACGGGGACAGATTAAACTATGGCTACACCTTC.

This clone was found a few times. The chain combines TRBV9 with TRBJ1-1; D is uncertain. The V gene lost 5 bases and the J gene lost 1 base, with 18 bases spanning the gap. CDR1 is SGDLS and CDR2 is YYNGEE in the germline V gene. The CDR3 is 16 amino acids. CDR3 in DNA: TGTGCCAGCAGGGAGACCTACGGTGATCCGAACACTGAAGCTTTCTTT. It codes for CASRETYGDPNTEAFF.

The chain links TRBV6-5 to TRBJ1-6, with 9 nucleotides matching TRBD1. The CDR3 sequence is 15 residues long. J was trimmed by 7 bases and V by 7 bases; bases with no gene match: 8. Per germline, CDR1 MNHEY and CDR2 SVGAGI. The CDR3 sequence: CASTRFGTGNSPLHF. CDR3 coding DNA: TGTGCCAGCACCCGATTCGGGACAGGGAATTCACCCCTCCACTTT.

This clone was observed a handful of times. The CDR3 sequence: CASSDPKDRLTYEQYF. CDR3 nucleotide sequence: TGTGCCAGCAGTGACCCCAAGGACAGGTTAACCTACGAGCAGTACTTC. The rearrangement uses TRBV6-1 and TRBJ2-7; the match to TRBD1 covers 7 bases. Trimming cost V 3 bases and J 2 bases; bases outside gene matches: 10. Germline assignment: CDR1 MNHNS and CDR2 SASEGT. The CDR3 length is 16 residues.

This chain joins TRBV7-9 and TRBJ1-1; D is unresolved. CDR3 length: 15 residues. Germline CDR1 reads SEHNR; CDR2 reads FQNEAQ (reference sequence). The germline V and J ends were trimmed by 2 bases and 0 bases, with 10 bases remaining between them. The DNA for the CDR3 is TGTGCCAGCAGCTTACACGGCGGCATGAACACTGAAGCTTTCTTT. Residues: CASSLHGGMNTEAFF.

The chain employs TRBV7-9 and TRBJ1-2; a weak D match, TRBD1 (6 bases). The V and J ends lost 7 bases and 4 bases respectively, with 16 bases between them. CDR1 SEHNR and CDR2 FQNEAQ come from the germline V gene (reference sequence). The CDR3 length is 14 residues. The CDR3 sequence is CASIKGGAAYGYTF. The CDR3 coding sequence is TGTGCCAGCATCAAGGGGGGGGCAGCCTATGGCTACACCTTC. The whole variable domain, filled in from reference TRBV7-9 and TRBJ1-2, reads DTGVSQNPRHKITKRGQNVTFRCDPISEHNRLYWYRQTLGQGPEFLTYFQNEAQLEKSRLLSDRFSAERPKGSFSTLEIQRTEQGDSAMYLCASIKGGAAYGYTFGSGTRLTVV.

The chain uses TRBV6-1 and TRBJ1-6, with a weak D call TRBD1 (6 bases). Germline lookup yields CDR1 MNHNS and CDR2 SASEGT. The CDR3 loop spans 16 amino acids. V was trimmed by 4 bases and J by 7 bases, leaving 17 bases between them. CDR3 bases: TGTGCCAGCAGTGGCCCGGTTGGGGGCGGGAATTCACCCCTCCACTTT. Translating it yields CASSGPVGGGNSPLHF.

CDR3 protein: CASSKPGTGQETQYF. CDR3 coding DNA: TGTGCCAGCTCAAAGCCCGGGACAGGTCAAGAGACCCAGTACTTC. The V gene is TRBV19, the J gene TRBJ2-5; 8 bases are shared with TRBD1. CDR3 length equals 15 residues. V lost 9 bases to trimming and J lost 2 bases; unmatched junction nucleotides: 11. From germline, CDR1 is LNHDA and CDR2 SQIVND (reference sequence).

CDR3 DNA: TGTGCCAGCAGTCCGACAGGGACCTCCCAACAGCCCCAGCATTTT. Its translation: CASSPTGTSQQPQHF. The rearrangement links TRBV6-2 or TRBV6-3 to TRBJ1-5; 7 nucleotides agree with TRBD1. This CDR3 region has 15 residues. Trimming at V came to 5 bases and at J to 7 bases, leaving 11 bases not matched to a gene. Germline V gene data show CDR1 as MNHEY and CDR2 as SVGEGT.

V is TRBV4-3 and J is TRBJ1-6, with a weak D call TRBD1 (5 bases). CDR1 LGHNA and CDR2 YSLEER come from the germline V gene. This CDR3 is 13 amino acids long. V was clipped by 0 bases and J by 9 bases, with 6 bases between them. The CDR3 loop is CASSQERGSPLHF. The CDR3 bases are TGCGCCAGCAGCCAAGAAAGGGGTTCACCCCTCCACTTT.